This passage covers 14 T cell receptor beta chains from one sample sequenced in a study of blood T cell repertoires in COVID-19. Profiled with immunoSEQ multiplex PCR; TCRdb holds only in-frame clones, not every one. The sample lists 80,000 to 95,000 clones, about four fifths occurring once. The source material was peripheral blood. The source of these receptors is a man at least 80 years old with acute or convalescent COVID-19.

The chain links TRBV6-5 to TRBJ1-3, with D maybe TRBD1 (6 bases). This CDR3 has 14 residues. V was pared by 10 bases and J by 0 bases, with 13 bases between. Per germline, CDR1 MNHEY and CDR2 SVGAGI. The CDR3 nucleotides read TGTGCCACAAAAACAGGGAACTCTGGAAACACCATATATTTT. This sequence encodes CATKTGNSGNTIYF.

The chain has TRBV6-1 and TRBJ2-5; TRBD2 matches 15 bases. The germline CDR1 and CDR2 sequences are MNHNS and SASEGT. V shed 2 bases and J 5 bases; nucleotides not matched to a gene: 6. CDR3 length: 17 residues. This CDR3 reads CASSERGGLAGGETQYF. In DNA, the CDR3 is TGTGCCAGCAGTGAACGCGGGGGACTAGCGGGAGGTGAGACCCAGTACTTC.

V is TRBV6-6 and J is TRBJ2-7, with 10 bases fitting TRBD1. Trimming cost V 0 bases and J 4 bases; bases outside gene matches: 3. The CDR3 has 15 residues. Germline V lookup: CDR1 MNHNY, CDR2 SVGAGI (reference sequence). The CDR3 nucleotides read TGTGCCAGCAGTTACTCGGGACAGGGGTTTTACGAGCAGTACTTC. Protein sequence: CASSYSGQGFYEQYF.

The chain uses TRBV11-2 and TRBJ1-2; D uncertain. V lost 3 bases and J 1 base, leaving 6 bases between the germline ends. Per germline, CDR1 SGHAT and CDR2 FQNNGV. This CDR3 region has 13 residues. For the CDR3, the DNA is TGTGCCAGCAGCTTCGGAGGTAACTATGGCTACACCTTC. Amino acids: CASSFGGNYGYTF.

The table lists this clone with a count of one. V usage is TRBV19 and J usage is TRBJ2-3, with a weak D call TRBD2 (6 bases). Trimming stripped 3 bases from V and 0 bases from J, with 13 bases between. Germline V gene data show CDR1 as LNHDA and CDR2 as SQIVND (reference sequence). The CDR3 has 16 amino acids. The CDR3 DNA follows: TGTGCCAGTAGTATGTCGGGACTCAGGAGCACAGATACGCAGTATTTT. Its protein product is CASSMSGLRSTDTQYF.

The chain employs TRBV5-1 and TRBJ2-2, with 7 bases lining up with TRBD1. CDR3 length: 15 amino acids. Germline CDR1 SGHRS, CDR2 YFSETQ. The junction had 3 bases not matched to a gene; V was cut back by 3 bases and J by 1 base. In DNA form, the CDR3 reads TGCGCCAGCAGCTCCGGGACAGTGAACACCGGGGAGCTGTTTTTT. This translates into CASSSGTVNTGELFF. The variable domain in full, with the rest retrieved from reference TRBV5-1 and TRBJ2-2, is KAGVTQTPRYLIKTRGQQVTLSCSPISGHRSVSWYQQTPGQGLQFLFEYFSETQRNKGNFPGRFSGRQFSNSRSEMNVSTLELGDSALYLCASSSGTVNTGELFFGEGSRLTVL.

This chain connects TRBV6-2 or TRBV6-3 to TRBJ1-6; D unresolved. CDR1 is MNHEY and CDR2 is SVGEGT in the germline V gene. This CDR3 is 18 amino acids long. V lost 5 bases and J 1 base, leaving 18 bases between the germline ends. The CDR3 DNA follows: TGTGCCAGCAGTCTCAGTTCGGAAAAGAGGTCCTATAATTCACCCCTCCACTTT. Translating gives CASSLSSEKRSYNSPLHF.

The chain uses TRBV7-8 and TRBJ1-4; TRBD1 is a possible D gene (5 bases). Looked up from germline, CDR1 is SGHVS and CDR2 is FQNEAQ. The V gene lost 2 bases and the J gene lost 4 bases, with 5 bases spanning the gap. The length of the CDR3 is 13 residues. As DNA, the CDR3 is TGTGCCAGCAGCTTAAGGGGTAATGAAAAACTGTTTTTT. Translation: CASSLRGNEKLFF.

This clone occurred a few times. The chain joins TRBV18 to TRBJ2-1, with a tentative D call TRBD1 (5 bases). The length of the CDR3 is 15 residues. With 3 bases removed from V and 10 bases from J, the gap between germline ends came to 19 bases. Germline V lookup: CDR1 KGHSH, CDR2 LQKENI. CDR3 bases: TGTGCCAGCTCACCGAGGAAGACATCTACAGGAGAGCAGTTCTTC. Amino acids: CASSPRKTSTGEQFF.

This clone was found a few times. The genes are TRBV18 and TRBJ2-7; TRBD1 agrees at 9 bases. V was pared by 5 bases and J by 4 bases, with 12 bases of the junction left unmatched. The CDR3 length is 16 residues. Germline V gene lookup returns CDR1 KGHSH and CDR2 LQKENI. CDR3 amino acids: CASSDINRDREYEQYF. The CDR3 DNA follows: TGTGCCAGCTCAGACATCAACCGGGACAGGGAGTACGAGCAGTACTTC.

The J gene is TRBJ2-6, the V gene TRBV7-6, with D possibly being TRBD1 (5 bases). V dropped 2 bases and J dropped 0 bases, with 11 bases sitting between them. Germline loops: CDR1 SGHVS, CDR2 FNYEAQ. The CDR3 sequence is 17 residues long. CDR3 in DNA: TGTGCCAGCAGCTTACAGGGATACAGCTCTGGGGCCAACGTCCTGACTTTC. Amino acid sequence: CASSLQGYSSGANVLTF.

CDR3 region: CASSEGLAGAFEQFF. For the CDR3, the DNA is TGTGCCAGCAGTGAAGGACTAGCGGGAGCCTTTGAGCAGTTCTTC. The chain joins TRBV2 to TRBJ2-1; 12 positions match TRBD2. Trimming took 1 base from V and 9 from J; bases not matched to a gene: 4. The germline V gene encodes CDR1 SNHLY and CDR2 FYNNEI. This CDR3 has 15 residues.

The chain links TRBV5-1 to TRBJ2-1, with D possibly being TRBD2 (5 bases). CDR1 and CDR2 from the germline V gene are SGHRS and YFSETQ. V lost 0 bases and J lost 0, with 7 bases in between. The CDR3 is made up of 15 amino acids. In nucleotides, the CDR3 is TGCGCCAGCAGCTTGGTGGGGAGCTCCTACAATGAGCAGTTCTTC. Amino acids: CASSLVGSSYNEQFF.

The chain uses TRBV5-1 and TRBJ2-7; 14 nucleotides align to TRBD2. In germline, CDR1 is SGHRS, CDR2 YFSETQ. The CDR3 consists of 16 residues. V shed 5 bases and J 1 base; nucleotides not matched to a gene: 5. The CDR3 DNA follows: TGCGCCAGCAGTCCGGGACTAGCGGGAGTGTCCTACGAGCAGTACTTC. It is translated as CASSPGLAGVSYEQYF.